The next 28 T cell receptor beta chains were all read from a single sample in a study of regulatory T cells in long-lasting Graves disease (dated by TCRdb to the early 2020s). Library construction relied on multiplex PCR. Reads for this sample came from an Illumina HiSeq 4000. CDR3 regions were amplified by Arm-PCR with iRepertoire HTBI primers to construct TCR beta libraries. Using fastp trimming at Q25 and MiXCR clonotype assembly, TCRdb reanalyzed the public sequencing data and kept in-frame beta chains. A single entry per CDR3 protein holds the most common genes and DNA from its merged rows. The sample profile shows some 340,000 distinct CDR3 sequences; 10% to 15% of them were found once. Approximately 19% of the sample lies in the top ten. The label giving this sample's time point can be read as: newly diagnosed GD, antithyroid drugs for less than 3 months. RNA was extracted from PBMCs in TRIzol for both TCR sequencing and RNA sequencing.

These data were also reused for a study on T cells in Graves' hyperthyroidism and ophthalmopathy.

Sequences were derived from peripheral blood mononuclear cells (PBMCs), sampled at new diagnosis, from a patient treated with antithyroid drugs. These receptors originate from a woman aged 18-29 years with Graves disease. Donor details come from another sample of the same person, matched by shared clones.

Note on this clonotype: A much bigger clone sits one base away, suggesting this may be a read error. CDR3 amino acids: CASSLGLTSGNEQFF. CDR3 DNA sequence: TGTGCCAGCAGCTTAGGGTTGACTAGCGGGAATGAGCAGTTCTTC. V usage is TRBV7-8 and J usage is TRBJ2-1; 10 nucleotides agree with TRBD2. The CDR3 contains 15 residues. V dropped 1 base and J dropped 7; count of bases not matched to a gene: 4. In germline, CDR1 is SGHVS, CDR2 FQNEAQ.

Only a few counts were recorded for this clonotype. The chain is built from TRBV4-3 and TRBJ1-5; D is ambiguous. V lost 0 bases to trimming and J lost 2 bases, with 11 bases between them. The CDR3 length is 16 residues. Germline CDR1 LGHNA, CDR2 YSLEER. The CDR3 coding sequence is TGCGCCAGCAGCCAAGACGGACCACGAGGCAATCAGCCCCAGCATTTT. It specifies CASSQDGPRGNQPQHF.

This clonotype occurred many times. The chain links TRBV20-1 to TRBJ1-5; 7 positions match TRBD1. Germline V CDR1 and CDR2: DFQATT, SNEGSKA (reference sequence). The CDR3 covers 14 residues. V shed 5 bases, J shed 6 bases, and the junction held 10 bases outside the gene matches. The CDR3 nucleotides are TGCAGTGCTGGGGGCAGACAGGGTGGTCAGCCCCAGCATTTT. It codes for CSAGGRQGGQPQHF.

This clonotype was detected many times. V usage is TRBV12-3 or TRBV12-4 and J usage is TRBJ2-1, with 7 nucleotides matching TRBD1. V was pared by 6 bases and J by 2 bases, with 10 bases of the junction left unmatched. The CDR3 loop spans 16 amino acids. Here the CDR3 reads CASSYPDREPYNEQFF. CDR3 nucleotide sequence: TGTGCCAGCAGCTACCCCGACAGGGAACCCTACAATGAGCAGTTCTTC.

The CDR3 DNA follows: TGCGCCAGCAGCCGGACAGGGTCTCACACTGAAGCTTTCTTT. Translated, it gives CASSRTGSHTEAFF. This chain uses TRBV4-3 with TRBJ1-1; TRBD1 matches at 8 bases. The CDR3 is made up of 14 amino acids. V trimming: 4 bases; J trimming: 3 bases; junction bases outside the gene matches: 4. The germline V gene encodes CDR1 LGHNA and CDR2 YSLEER.

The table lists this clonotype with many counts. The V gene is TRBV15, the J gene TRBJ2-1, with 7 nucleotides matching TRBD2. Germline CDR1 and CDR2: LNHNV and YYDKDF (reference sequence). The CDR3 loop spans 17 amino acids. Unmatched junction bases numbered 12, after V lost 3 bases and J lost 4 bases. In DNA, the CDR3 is TGTGCCACCAGCAGCCAGAACCCAGCGGGGATGTACAATGAGCAGTTCTTC. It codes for CATSSQNPAGMYNEQFF.

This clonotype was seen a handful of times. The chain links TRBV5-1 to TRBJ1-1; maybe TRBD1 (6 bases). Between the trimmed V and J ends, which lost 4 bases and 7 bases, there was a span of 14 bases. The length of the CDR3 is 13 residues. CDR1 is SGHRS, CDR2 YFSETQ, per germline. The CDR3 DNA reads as TGCGCCAGCAGCCTGAGACAGGACCTTGAAGCTTTCTTT. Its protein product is CASSLRQDLEAFF.

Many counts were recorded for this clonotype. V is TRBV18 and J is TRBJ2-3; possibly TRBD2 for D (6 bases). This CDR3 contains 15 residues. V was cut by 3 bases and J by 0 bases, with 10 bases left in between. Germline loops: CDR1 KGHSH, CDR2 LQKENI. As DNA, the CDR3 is TGTGCCAGCTCACCTAAGGAGGGTAGCACAGATACGCAGTATTTT. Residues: CASSPKEGSTDTQYF.

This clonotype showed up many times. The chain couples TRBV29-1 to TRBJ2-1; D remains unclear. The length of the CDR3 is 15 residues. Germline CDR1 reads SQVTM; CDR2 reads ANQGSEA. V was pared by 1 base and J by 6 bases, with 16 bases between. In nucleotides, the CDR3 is TGCAGCGTTGAAGGAGAACTTCAGCTCCCCAATGAGCAGTTCTTC. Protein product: CSVEGELQLPNEQFF.

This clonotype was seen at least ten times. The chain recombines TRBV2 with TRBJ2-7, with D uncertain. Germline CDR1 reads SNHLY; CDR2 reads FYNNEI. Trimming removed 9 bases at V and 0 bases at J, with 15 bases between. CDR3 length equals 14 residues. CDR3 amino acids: CASAPRRSSYEQYF. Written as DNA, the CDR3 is TGTGCCAGTGCCCCGAGACGGAGCTCCTACGAGCAGTACTTC.

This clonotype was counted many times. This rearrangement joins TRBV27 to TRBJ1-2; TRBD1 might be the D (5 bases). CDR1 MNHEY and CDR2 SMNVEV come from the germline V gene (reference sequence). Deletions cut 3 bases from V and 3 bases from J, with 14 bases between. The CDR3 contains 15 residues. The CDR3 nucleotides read TGTGCCAGCAGTTTGGGGTTCCGGGGGGACTATGGCTACACCTTC. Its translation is CASSLGFRGDYGYTF.

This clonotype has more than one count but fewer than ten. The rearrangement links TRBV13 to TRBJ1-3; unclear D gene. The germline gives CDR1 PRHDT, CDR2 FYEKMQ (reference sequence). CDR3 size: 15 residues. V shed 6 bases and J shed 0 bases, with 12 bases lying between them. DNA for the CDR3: TGTGCCAGCAGTTTTGGACGGTCCTCTGGAAACACCATATATTTT. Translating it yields CASSFGRSSGNTIYF. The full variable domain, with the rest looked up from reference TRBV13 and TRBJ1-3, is AAGVIQSPRHLIKEKRETATLKCYPIPRHDTVYWYQQGPGQDPQFLISFYEKMQSDKGSIPDRFSAQQFSDYHSELNMSSLELGDSALYFCASSFGRSSGNTIYFGEGSWLTVV.

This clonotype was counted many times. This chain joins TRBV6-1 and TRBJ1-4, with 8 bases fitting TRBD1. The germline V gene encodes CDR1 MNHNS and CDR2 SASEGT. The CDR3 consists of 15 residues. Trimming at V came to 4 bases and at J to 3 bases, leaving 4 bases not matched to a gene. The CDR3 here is CASSGLTGANEKLFF. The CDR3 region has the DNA TGTGCCAGCAGTGGATTGACAGGGGCTAATGAAAAACTGTTTTTT.

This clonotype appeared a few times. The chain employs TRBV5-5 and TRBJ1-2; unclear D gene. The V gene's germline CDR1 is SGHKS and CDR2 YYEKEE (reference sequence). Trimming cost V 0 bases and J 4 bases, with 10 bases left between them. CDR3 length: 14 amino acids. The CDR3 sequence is CASSLDTMGYGYTF. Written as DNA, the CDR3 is TGTGCCAGCAGCTTGGACACCATGGGCTATGGCTACACCTTC.

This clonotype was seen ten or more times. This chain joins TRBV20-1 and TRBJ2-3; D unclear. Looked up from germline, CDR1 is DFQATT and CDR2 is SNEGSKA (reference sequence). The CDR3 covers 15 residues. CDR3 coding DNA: TGCAGCCCGGTCCTTGACGGAACTAGCACAGATACGCAGTATTTT. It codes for CSPVLDGTSTDTQYF.

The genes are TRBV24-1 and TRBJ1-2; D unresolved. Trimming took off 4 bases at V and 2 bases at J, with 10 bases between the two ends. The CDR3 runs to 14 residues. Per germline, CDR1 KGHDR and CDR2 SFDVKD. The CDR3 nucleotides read TGTGCCACCAGTGACCCGACAACCAACTATGGCTACACCTTC. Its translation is CATSDPTTNYGYTF.

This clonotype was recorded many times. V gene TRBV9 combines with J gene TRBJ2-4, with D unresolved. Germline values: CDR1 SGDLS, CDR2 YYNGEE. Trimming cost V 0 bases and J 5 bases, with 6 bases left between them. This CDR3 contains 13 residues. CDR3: CASSVGGENIQYF. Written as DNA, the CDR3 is TGTGCCAGCAGCGTAGGTGGGGAAAACATTCAGTACTTC.

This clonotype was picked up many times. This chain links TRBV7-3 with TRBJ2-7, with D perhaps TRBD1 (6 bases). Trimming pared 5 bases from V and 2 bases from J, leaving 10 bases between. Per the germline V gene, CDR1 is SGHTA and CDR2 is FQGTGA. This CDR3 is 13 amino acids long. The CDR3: CASSHGQTYEQYF. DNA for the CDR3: TGTGCCAGCAGCCATGGACAGACCTACGAGCAGTACTTC.

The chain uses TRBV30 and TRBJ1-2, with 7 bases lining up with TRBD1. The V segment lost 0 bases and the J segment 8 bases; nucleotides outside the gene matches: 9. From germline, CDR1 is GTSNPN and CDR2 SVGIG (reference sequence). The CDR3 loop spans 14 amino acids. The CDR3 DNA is TGTGCCTGGAGTGTGGGGAGGGGGCGCGCCGGCTACACCTTC. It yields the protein CAWSVGRGRAGYTF.

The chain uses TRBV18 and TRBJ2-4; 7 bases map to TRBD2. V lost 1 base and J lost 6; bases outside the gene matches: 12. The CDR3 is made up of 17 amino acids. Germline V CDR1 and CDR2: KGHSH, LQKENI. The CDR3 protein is CASSPRVGNPSGNIQYF. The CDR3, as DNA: TGTGCCAGCTCACCACGGGTCGGGAACCCTAGCGGAAACATTCAGTACTTC. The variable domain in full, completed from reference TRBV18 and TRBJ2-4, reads NAGVMQNPRHLVRRRGQEARLRCSPMKGHSHVYWYRQLPEEGLKFMVYLQKENIIDESGMPKERFSAEFPKEGPSILRIQQVVRGDSAAYFCASSPRVGNPSGNIQYFGAGTRLSVL.

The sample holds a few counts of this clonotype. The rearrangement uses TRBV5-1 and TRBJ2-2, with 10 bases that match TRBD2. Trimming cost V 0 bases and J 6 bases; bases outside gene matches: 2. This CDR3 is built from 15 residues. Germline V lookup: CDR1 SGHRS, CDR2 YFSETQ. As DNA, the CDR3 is TGCGCCAGCAGCTTGGCCCTAGCGGGAGCCGGGGAGCTGTTTTTT. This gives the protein CASSLALAGAGELFF.

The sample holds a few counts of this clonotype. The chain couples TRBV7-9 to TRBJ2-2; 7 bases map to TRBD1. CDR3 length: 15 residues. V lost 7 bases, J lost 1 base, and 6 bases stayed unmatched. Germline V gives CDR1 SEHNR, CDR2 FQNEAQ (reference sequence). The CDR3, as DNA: TGTGCCAGCAATTCCGGGACAGTGAACACCGGGGAGCTGTTTTTT. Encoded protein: CASNSGTVNTGELFF.

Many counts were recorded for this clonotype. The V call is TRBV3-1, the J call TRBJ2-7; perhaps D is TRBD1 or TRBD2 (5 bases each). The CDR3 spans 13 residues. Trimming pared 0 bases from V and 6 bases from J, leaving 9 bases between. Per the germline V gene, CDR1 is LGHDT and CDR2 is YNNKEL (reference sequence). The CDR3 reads CASSQDEGREQYF. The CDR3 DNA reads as TGTGCCAGCAGCCAAGACGAGGGACGCGAGCAGTACTTC.

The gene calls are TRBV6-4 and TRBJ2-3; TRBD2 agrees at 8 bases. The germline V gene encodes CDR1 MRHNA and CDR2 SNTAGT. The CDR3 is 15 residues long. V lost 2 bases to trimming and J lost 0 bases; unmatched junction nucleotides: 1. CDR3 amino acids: CASSDVAGSTDTQYF. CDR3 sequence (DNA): TGTGCCAGCAGTGACGTAGCGGGGAGCACAGATACGCAGTATTTT.

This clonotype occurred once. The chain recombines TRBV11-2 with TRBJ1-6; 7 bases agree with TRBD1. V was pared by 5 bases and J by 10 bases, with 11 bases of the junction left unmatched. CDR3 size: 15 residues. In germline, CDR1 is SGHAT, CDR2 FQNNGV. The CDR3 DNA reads TGTGCCAGCAGCCCAGGGGGACGCGTTAGATCACCCCTCCACTTT. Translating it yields CASSPGGRVRSPLHF.

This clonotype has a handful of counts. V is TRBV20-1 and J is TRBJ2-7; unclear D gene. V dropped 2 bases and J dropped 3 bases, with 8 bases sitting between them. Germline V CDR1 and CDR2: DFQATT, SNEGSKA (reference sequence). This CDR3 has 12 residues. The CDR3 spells CSARSLLYEQYF. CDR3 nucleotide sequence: TGCAGTGCTAGATCCCTTCTCTACGAGCAGTACTTC.

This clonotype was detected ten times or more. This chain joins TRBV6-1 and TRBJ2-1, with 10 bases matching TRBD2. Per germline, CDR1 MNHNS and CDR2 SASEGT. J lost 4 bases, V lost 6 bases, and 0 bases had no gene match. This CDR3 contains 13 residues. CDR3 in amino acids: CASRLAGYNEQFF. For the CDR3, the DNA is TGTGCCAGCAGACTAGCGGGATACAATGAGCAGTTCTTC.

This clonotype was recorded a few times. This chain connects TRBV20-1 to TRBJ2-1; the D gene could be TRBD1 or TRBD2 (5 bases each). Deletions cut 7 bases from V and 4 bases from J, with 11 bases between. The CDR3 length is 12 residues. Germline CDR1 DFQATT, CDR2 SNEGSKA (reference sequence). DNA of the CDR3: TGCAGTGGAGGGGTGTATTACAATGAGCAGTTCTTC. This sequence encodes CSGGVYYNEQFF.